This TCR beta chain was sequenced during a study of tumor-infiltrating lymphocytes in primary liver carcinoma. The template, approximately 500 ng total RNA, yielded TCR beta cDNA made with a constant-region primer. Slightly modified ARM-PCR, run as three nested multiplex PCR rounds, produced the TCR beta libraries. Rounds one and two of PCR, each of roughly 10 cycles, were primed with TRBV1-TRBV30 forward primers and a C-beta reverse primer. TCRdb ran MiXCR on the multiplex PCR reads and lists one entry per CDR3 protein. This table holds tens of thousands of distinct CDR3 sequences, roughly 70% found once. For this clonotype: A much larger clonotype is one base distant, so this may be a read error.

CDR1 and CDR2 (germline): MRHNA, SNTAGT. CDR3 size: 13 residues. It was from about 20-30 mg of unsorted bulk tissue that RNA and DNA were co-extracted. The gene calls are TRBV6-4 and TRBJ2-1; weak D call: TRBD1 (5 bases). The TCR originated in a man in his forties with primary liver carcinoma and hepatitis B virus infection. Sequencing was carried out using liver tumor tissue from sampling region 5. The sample's subset: tumor region T5, tumor centre. This CDR3 is CASSDSDNNERFF. The CDR3, as DNA: TGTGCCAGCAGTGACTCGGACAACAATGAGCGGTTCTTC.